These 17 T cell receptor beta chains originate from one sample sequenced in a study of control samples from healthy donors and cancer patients. TCRdb keeps only in-frame clones here, not all; method: immunoSEQ multiplex PCR. The repertoire consists of some 150,000 clones, with approximately 93% occurring once and the leading ten covering about 5%. The sample consisted of blood. Receptor source: a man in his forties or fifties in good health.

V gene TRBV6-4 combines with J gene TRBJ2-3; D might be TRBD2 (5 bases). From germline, CDR1 is MRHNA and CDR2 SNTAGT. This CDR3 is 17 amino acids long. Trimming pared 6 bases from V and 3 bases from J, leaving 22 bases between. The CDR3 loop reads CASSGPGMRRATDTQYF. DNA of the CDR3: TGTGCCAGCAGCGGCCCCGGGATGAGGCGCGCTACAGATACGCAGTATTTT.

The chain is built from TRBV19 and TRBJ2-7, with D possibly matching TRBD2 (6 bases). V was trimmed by 6 bases and J by 0 bases, leaving 12 bases between them. Germline V gene data show CDR1 as LNHDA and CDR2 as SQIVND (reference sequence). CDR3 size: 14 residues. The CDR3 sequence: CASSWDGSSYEQYF. CDR3 nucleotide sequence: TGTGCCAGTAGCTGGGACGGGAGCTCCTACGAGCAGTACTTC.

This clone is a singleton in its sample. This chain links TRBV2 with TRBJ1-1; D call uncertain. Germline V gene lookup returns CDR1 SNHLY and CDR2 FYNNEI. Trimming removed 7 bases from V and 6 bases from J, with 18 bases in between. CDR3 length: 14 residues. CDR3 coding DNA: TGTGCCAGCACCCAACTCCCCAGTGCCTCTGAAGCTTTCTTT. This encodes CASTQLPSASEAFF.

Regarding this clone: A read error may account for a junction end that differs from germline. The V gene is TRBV28, the J gene TRBJ1-5, with D possibly TRBD1 on 6 matching bases. The V gene's germline CDR1 is MDHEN and CDR2 SYDVKM. This CDR3 spans 16 amino acids. The CDR3 loop is CASSFRGLRSNQLQHF. CDR3 DNA: TGTGCCAGCAGTTTCAGGGGCCTGAGGAGCAATCAGCTCCAGCATTTT.

This sequence joins TRBV6-1 and TRBJ2-4; 7 bases align to TRBD2. CDR1 and CDR2 from the germline V gene are MNHNS and SASEGT. V lost 4 bases to trimming and J lost 0 bases; unmatched junction nucleotides: 9. The CDR3 is 17 amino acids. The CDR3 bases are TGTGCCAGCAGTGGAGGGACTACAATATTAGCCAAAAACATTCAGTACTTC. Protein sequence: CASSGGTTILAKNIQYF.

The chain carries TRBV5-8 and TRBJ1-2; possible D gene TRBD1, 5 bases. Germline lookup yields CDR1 SGHTS and CDR2 YDEGEE. The CDR3 is 17 residues long. Trimming removed 2 bases at V and 10 bases at J, with 27 bases between. In nucleotides, the CDR3 is TGTGCCAGCAGCTTCCCGGGGGGAATGGCTTGGGGTACGGCCTACACCTTC. Encoded protein: CASSFPGGMAWGTAYTF.

V is TRBV28 and J is TRBJ1-5; D is possibly TRBD1 (5 bases). The CDR3 consists of 16 residues. V was trimmed by 2 bases and J by 0 bases, leaving 11 bases between them. The germline V gene encodes CDR1 MDHEN and CDR2 SYDVKM. CDR3 sequence reads: CASSLLGGVSNQPQHF. The CDR3 nucleotides are TGTGCCAGCAGTTTACTGGGGGGGGTTAGCAATCAGCCCCAGCATTTT.

The V gene is TRBV6-1, the J gene TRBJ2-7; possibly TRBD2 for D (7 bases). This CDR3 has 15 residues. Germline V gene data show CDR1 as MNHNS and CDR2 as SASEGT. V shed 3 bases and J shed 4 bases, with 16 bases lying between them. The DNA of the CDR3 is TGTGCCAGCAGTGAGGGAGGGACAAGGGGGTACGAGCAGTACTTC. Translating it yields CASSEGGTRGYEQYF.

The rearrangement links TRBV5-4 to TRBJ1-1, with 9 bases lining up with TRBD1. CDR3 length equals 17 residues. Germline-derived CDR1 and CDR2 are SGHNT and YYREEE (reference sequence). Losses at the gene ends were 4 bases for V and 0 bases for J; bases not matched to a gene: 10. In DNA form, the CDR3 reads TGTGCCAGCAGCCCGCGGGACAGGGATCGTGTGAACACTGAAGCTTTCTTT. Amino acids: CASSPRDRDRVNTEAFF.

The rearrangement links TRBV10-1 to TRBJ2-2; no clear D. Germline CDR1 reads WNHNN; CDR2 reads SYGVQD (reference sequence). The CDR3 consists of 17 residues. The V end was cut by 6 bases, the J end by 2 bases, with 19 bases between. CDR3 DNA sequence: TGCGCCAGCAGCCAGAGGACCCTCGTAGCTAACACCGGGGAGCTGTTTTTT. This sequence encodes CASSQRTLVANTGELFF.

This rearrangement joins TRBV6-4 to TRBJ1-1; 7 positions match TRBD1. This CDR3 has 14 amino acids. V gave up 3 bases and J gave up 0 bases; unmatched junction bases: 1. The V gene's germline CDR1 is MRHNA and CDR2 SNTAGT. For the CDR3, the DNA is TGTGCCAGCAGTGAGGGACAGCTGAACACTGAAGCTTTCTTT. It specifies CASSEGQLNTEAFF.

This sequence joins TRBV6-5 and TRBJ2-2; 9 bases map to TRBD1. The CDR3 runs to 16 residues. With V trimmed by 1 base and J by 0 bases, 0 bases remained unmatched. Germline V lookup: CDR1 MNHEY, CDR2 SVGAGI. In DNA form, the CDR3 reads TGTGCCAGCAGTTACTGGGACAGGGCGAACACCGGGGAGCTGTTTTTT. Protein sequence: CASSYWDRANTGELFF.

CDR3 in DNA: TGTGCCAGCAGAACGGCATCCTATGGCTACACCTTC. This gives the protein CASRTASYGYTF. J is TRBJ1-2 and V is TRBV27; no clear D gene. Germline loops: CDR1 MNHEY, CDR2 SMNVEV (reference sequence). CDR3 length equals 12 residues. The V end lost 6 bases, the J end lost 4 bases, and 9 bases lay between the germline ends.

V usage is TRBV11-3 and J usage is TRBJ1-5; D not certain. Germline assignment: CDR1 SGHNT and CDR2 YENEEA. The CDR3 contains 15 residues. V lost 3 bases and J lost 0, with 9 bases in between. The DNA of the CDR3 is TGTGCCAGCAGCTTGAAGCTGGATAGCAATCAGCCCCAGCATTTT. Encoded protein: CASSLKLDSNQPQHF.

The chain links TRBV4-1 to TRBJ2-7; a possible D gene is TRBD2 (5 bases). The CDR3 totals 16 residues. Between the trimmed V and J ends, which lost 1 base and 3 bases, there was a span of 16 bases. CDR1 and CDR2 from the germline V gene are MGHRA and YSYEKL. CDR3 in amino acids: CASSQGVAGGLYEQYF. CDR3 DNA: TGCGCCAGCAGCCAAGGGGTGGCAGGAGGCCTCTACGAGCAGTACTTC.

The J gene is TRBJ2-1, the V gene TRBV7-9; 8 bases line up with TRBD2. CDR1 and CDR2 (germline): SEHNR, FQNEAQ (reference sequence). J was trimmed by 5 bases and V by 5 bases; bases with no gene match: 20. This CDR3 comprises 19 residues. In DNA form, the CDR3 reads TGTGCCAGCAGCCCAACGGGGGAGAGAGAGCGGGAGCAACACAATGAGCAGTTCTTC. It translates to CASSPTGEREREQHNEQFF. The variable domain in full, completed from reference TRBV7-9 and TRBJ2-1, reads DTGVSQNPRHKITKRGQNVTFRCDPISEHNRLYWYRQTLGQGPEFLTYFQNEAQLEKSRLLSDRFSAERPKGSFSTLEIQRTEQGDSAMYLCASSPTGEREREQHNEQFFGPGTRLTVL.

The chain links TRBV29-1 to TRBJ1-2; D gene ambiguous. V dropped 7 bases and J dropped 2 bases, with 14 bases sitting between them. There are 13 residues in the CDR3. CDR1 is SQVTM and CDR2 is ANQGSEA in the germline V gene. The CDR3 spells CSANRGSNYGYTF. DNA for the CDR3: TGCAGCGCTAACAGAGGGTCAAACTATGGCTACACCTTC.